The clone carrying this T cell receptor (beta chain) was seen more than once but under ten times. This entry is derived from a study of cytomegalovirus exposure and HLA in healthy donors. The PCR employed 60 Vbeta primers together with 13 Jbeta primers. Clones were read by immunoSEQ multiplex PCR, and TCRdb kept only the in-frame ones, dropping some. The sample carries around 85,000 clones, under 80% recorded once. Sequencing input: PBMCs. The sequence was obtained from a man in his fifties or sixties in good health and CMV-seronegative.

CDR3 DNA sequence: TGTGCCAGTCTCTCTTGGCCGAACACTGAAGCTTTCTTT. It codes for CASLSWPNTEAFF. The J gene is TRBJ1-1, the V gene TRBV6-1; no firm D call. This CDR3 spans 13 amino acids. V lost 9 bases and J 1 base, leaving 12 bases between the germline ends. The germline V gene has CDR1 MNHNS and CDR2 SASEGT.